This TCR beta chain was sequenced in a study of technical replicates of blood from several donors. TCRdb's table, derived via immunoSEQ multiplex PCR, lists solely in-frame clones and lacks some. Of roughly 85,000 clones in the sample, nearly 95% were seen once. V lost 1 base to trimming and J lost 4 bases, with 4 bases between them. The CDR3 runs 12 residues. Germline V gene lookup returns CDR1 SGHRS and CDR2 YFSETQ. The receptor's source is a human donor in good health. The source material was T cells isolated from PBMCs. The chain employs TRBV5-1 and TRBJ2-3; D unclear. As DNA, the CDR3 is TGCGCCAGCAGCTTGCGGTCAGATACGCAGTATTTT. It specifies CASSLRSDTQYF.